The rows below give T cell receptor beta chains drawn from one sample of a study of blood T cells in healthy people across ages. TCRdb reprocessed the 5' RACE reads with MiXCR, giving one entry per CDR3 protein. The sample records about 720,000 distinct CDR3 sequences, roughly 20% being singletons. The sequencing input was blood. These receptors came from a man aged 65 to 85 in good health. CDR3s include the opening cysteine and the closing phenylalanine or tryptophan. Part of the rows lack a size; the others show once, few, many or a class for expanded clones.

cdr3_aa | clone_size | j_call | v_call
CASSWRGAGELFF | - | TRBJ2-2 | TRBV5-1
CASSLGSDYEQYF | - | TRBJ2-7 | TRBV5-8
CSAPKLAGDSSEQFF | - | TRBJ2-1 | TRBV20-1
CSARDLGGLETEAFF | - | TRBJ1-1 | TRBV20-1
CASRHSPGQANSPLHF | - | TRBJ1-6 | TRBV6-1
CASSDGGARSYNEQFF | - | TRBJ2-1 | TRBV2
CASSQEGLAPQETQYF | - | - | TRBV4-1
CASSPRLGQGGVLAKNIQYF | - | TRBJ2-4 | TRBV5-1
CASNRVSGANVLTF | - | TRBJ2-6 | TRBV7-9
CASSTPQGVIGATNEKLFF | - | TRBJ1-4 | TRBV7-9
CSALPSGQETQYF | - | TRBJ2-5 | TRBV20-1
CASSFPRERAVTDTQYF | - | TRBJ2-3 | TRBV11-2
CASSVNRGRELFF | - | TRBJ2-2 | TRBV9
CSVEVGTPNEKLFF | - | TRBJ1-4 | TRBV29-1
CASRPDRSLTAYEQYF | few | TRBJ2-7 | TRBV27
CASSFNRNYEQYF | few | TRBJ2-7 | TRBV5-6
CASSQWSDSNQPQHF | few | TRBJ1-5 | TRBV3-1
CASSLVDDWTPGYTF | few | TRBJ1-2 | TRBV7-9
CASSSVLAGGPSDEQYF | few | - | TRBV5-1
CASSPALDGIRYEQYF | many | TRBJ2-7 | TRBV5-1
CAISEGVRDTQYF | - | TRBJ2-3 | TRBV10-3
CASSPPGQGYGYAF | few | TRBJ1-2 | TRBV18
CASSFSARSAEQFF | - | TRBJ2-1 | TRBV7-8
CASSLRTSSDTQYF | once | TRBJ2-3 | TRBV12-3/TRBV12-4
CAGSLVSGPNSPLHF | - | TRBJ1-6 | TRBV12-3/TRBV12-4
CASSLADRGRTDMQYF | once | TRBJ2-3 | TRBV12-3/TRBV12-4
CSVLESYGYTF | - | TRBJ1-2 | TRBV20-1
CATSRDHNGETQYF | - | TRBJ2-5 | TRBV15
CATAPTLSRTDTQYF | few | TRBJ2-3 | TRBV24-1
CATSRIETGENIQYF | many | TRBJ2-4 | TRBV15
CASSEGVRYEQYF | few | - | TRBV10-1
CASSLLGEGGTEAFF | - | TRBJ1-1 | TRBV5-1
CASSLVDSGANVLTF | few | TRBJ2-6 | TRBV5-1
CASGEGLDQPQHF | - | TRBJ1-5 | TRBV2
CASRGSGVGNTEAFF | many | TRBJ1-1 | TRBV5-1
CSATPGLAGGLETQYF | - | TRBJ2-5 | TRBV20-1
CASSLEGGSNQPQHF | many | TRBJ1-5 | TRBV5-1
CASSVPGGVVEQYF | - | TRBJ2-7 | TRBV6-1
CASSLSSGGRSYEQYF | - | - | TRBV12-3/TRBV12-4
CASSLEANNEQFF | - | TRBJ2-1 | TRBV5-4
CASSLDPGMSYGDYGYTF | many | TRBJ1-2 | TRBV5-1
CASPKKRGGFNEQFF | - | - | TRBV6-6
CASSRMGQGGGYTF | - | TRBJ1-2 | TRBV3-1
CASSFFRRLAGATDTQYF | few | TRBJ2-3 | TRBV11-2